This TCR beta chain was identified during a study of CD4 and CD8 cells across lung adenocarcinoma regions. By sample fraction, this clonotype is medium-sized. TCRdb analysed the PCR reads with MiXCR anew, one entry per CDR3 protein. The table includes under 8,500 distinct CDR3 sequences, 51% detected once. Trimming at V came to 5 bases and at J to 5 bases, leaving 8 bases not matched to a gene. In germline, CDR1 is MNHEY, CDR2 SVGEGT. This CDR3 has 15 residues. V and J are TRBV6-2 or TRBV6-3 and TRBJ2-5; TRBD1 matches at 10 bases. The sample taken for sequencing was CD4+ T cells from the center of a lung tumor. This receptor was obtained from a female donor with lung adenocarcinoma. The CD4 and CD8 labels of this study may be unreliable. The CDR3 region is CASSPGTGEAETQYF. CDR3 in DNA: TGTGCCAGCAGTCCTGGGACAGGGGAGGCGGAGACCCAGTACTTC.